Given below is one T cell receptor (beta chain) in context. Trimming took off 6 bases at V and 5 bases at J, with 13 bases between the two ends. The CDR3 runs to 13 residues. This sample is drawn from a study of blood T cell repertoires in COVID-19. About the study: Researchers got acute and convalescent COVID-19 samples from the United States, Italy and Spain. T cells, B-cell-depleted T cells, or PBMCs provided the cDNA or gDNA that served as material.

In the authors' methods: Amplification with reference gene primers provided the estimates of nucleated cell counts. Profiled with immunoSEQ multiplex PCR; TCRdb holds only in-frame clones, not every one. V, J and clone size reflect that table, while D and trimming were determined from the DNA. The table includes about 140,000 clones, around four fifths detected once. This TCR derives from a woman aged 50 to 65 with acute COVID-19. Material for sequencing was PBMCs or T cells enriched from blood (not recorded which). This sequence joins TRBV12-3 or TRBV12-4 and TRBJ1-2, with D perhaps matching TRBD1 (5 bases). CDR3 protein: CASRPADRYGYTF. CDR3 DNA: TGTGCCAGCAGACCGGCCGACAGATATGGCTACACCTTC.